These 29 T cell receptor beta chains were sequenced from one sample in a study of blood T cell repertoires in COVID-19. Sequencing used immunoSEQ multiplex PCR; TCRdb keeps in-frame clones, though not all of them. The repertoire holds roughly 280,000 clones, with 88% as singletons. Input material: PBMCs or T cells enriched from blood (not recorded which). All receptors derive from a woman in her forties or fifties who had recovered from COVID-19.

The J gene is TRBJ2-3, the V gene TRBV6-5; possibly TRBD2 for D (5 bases). V lost 0 bases and J 6 bases, leaving 16 bases between the germline ends. This CDR3 has 16 amino acids. Looked up from germline, CDR1 is MNHEY and CDR2 is SVGAGI. CDR3: CASSYSSGSRSDTQYF. The CDR3 DNA reads TGTGCCAGCAGTTACTCGAGCGGCTCCCGGTCTGATACGCAGTATTTT.

As for this clone: Other DNA sequences of this sample code for an identical CDR3. CDR3 DNA sequence: TGTGCCACCAGCAGAGATCGGACAGGGGGCGGCTACACCTTC. Its protein product is CATSRDRTGGGYTF. The rearrangement uses TRBV15 and TRBJ1-2; TRBD1 agrees at 11 bases. The CDR3 totals 14 residues. Germline CDR1 is LNHNV and CDR2 is YYDKDF (reference sequence). With 0 bases clipped from V and 8 bases from J, the junction kept 2 bases outside the gene matches. Supplemented by reference TRBV15 and TRBJ1-2, the full variable domain reads DAMVIQNPRYQVTQFGKPVTLSCSQTLNHNVMYWYQQKSSQAPKLLFHYYDKDFNNEADTPDNFQSRRPNTSFCFLDIRSPGLGDTAMYLCATSRDRTGGGYTFGSGTRLTVV.

V gene TRBV29-1 combines with J gene TRBJ2-1, with 7 bases lining up with TRBD1. Germline V lookup: CDR1 SQVTM, CDR2 ANQGSEA. The CDR3 is 14 residues long. V was pared by 4 bases and J by 7 bases, with 10 bases of the junction left unmatched. The CDR3 here is CSVAATGVWNEQFF. The CDR3 nucleotides are TGCAGCGTTGCCGCAACAGGGGTTTGGAATGAGCAGTTCTTC.

This rearrangement joins TRBV2 to TRBJ2-7; D ambiguous. CDR1 SNHLY and CDR2 FYNNEI come from the germline V gene. There are 14 residues in the CDR3. Trimming removed 6 bases at V and 2 bases at J, with 14 bases between. The CDR3 bases are TGTGCCAGCAGGCCCGGAGATGCCCCCTACGAGCAGTACTTC. This gives the protein CASRPGDAPYEQYF. Complete variable domain (other parts from reference TRBV2 and TRBJ2-7): EPEVTQTPSHQVTQMGQEVILRCVPISNHLYFYWYRQILGQKVEFLVSFYNNEISEKSEIFDDQFSVERPDGSNFTLKIRSTKLEDSAMYFCASRPGDAPYEQYFGPGTRLTVT.

This rearrangement joins TRBV28 to TRBJ1-2, with a tentative D call TRBD1 (5 bases). Trimming took 2 bases from V and 4 from J, leaving 8 bases between them. The CDR3 sequence is 13 residues long. Germline lookup yields CDR1 MDHEN and CDR2 SYDVKM. In DNA, the CDR3 is TGTGCCAGCAGTTTACAGGGCGCCTATGGCTACACCTTC. This codes for CASSLQGAYGYTF.

In its sample, this clone was seen a few times. The chain couples TRBV7-2 to TRBJ1-3; TRBD1 matches 9 bases. The germline CDR1 and CDR2 sequences are SGHTA and FQGNSA. The CDR3 has 14 amino acids. V shed 6 bases and J 4 bases; nucleotides not matched to a gene: 4. The CDR3 bases are TGTGCCAGCAGACGGGGGACAGGGGGAAACACCATATATTTT. Translated, it gives CASRRGTGGNTIYF.

V is TRBV19 and J is TRBJ1-1, with 12 nucleotides matching TRBD1. The CDR3 is made up of 15 amino acids. Germline-derived CDR1 and CDR2 are LNHDA and SQIVND (reference sequence). Germline trimming cut 4 bases from V and 7 bases from J; bases unmatched to any gene: 7. The CDR3 DNA reads as TGTGCCAGTAGTAGCCGGGACAGGGGGCGGGGTGAAGCTTTCTTT. This codes for CASSSRDRGRGEAFF.

The chain combines TRBV27 with TRBJ1-2; D is perhaps TRBD1 (5 bases). The CDR3 runs 11 residues. V lost 5 bases and J 6 bases, leaving 7 bases between the germline ends. CDR1 is MNHEY, CDR2 SMNVEV, per germline (reference sequence). The DNA for the CDR3 is TGTGCCAGCAGTAAGGGGCATGGCTACACCTTC. It specifies CASSKGHGYTF.

This clone was picked up one time. V usage is TRBV18 and J usage is TRBJ2-7; unclear D gene. The CDR3 contains 13 residues. The V end was cut by 0 bases, the J end by 2 bases, with 5 bases between. CDR1 is KGHSH, CDR2 LQKENI, per germline. CDR3 in DNA: TGTGCCAGCTCACCACCGGCAGCCTACGAGCAGTACTTC. It encodes CASSPPAAYEQYF.

The rearrangement joins TRBV5-1 to TRBJ2-1; 9 bases fit TRBD2. The trim removed 4 bases at V and 7 bases at J, leaving 3 bases unmatched. Per germline, CDR1 SGHRS and CDR2 YFSETQ. CDR3 length: 13 amino acids. The CDR3 sequence: CASSHGLANEQFF. The CDR3 DNA is TGCGCCAGCAGCCATGGACTAGCGAATGAGCAGTTCTTC.

V gene TRBV6-5 combines with J gene TRBJ2-3; weak D call: TRBD2 (6 bases). Germline CDR1 MNHEY, CDR2 SVGAGI. The CDR3 loop spans 14 amino acids. V was trimmed by 6 bases and J by 0 bases, leaving 10 bases between them. The CDR3 nucleotides read TGTGCCAGCAGCGCCGGGACTAGCACAGATACGCAGTATTTT. Encoded protein: CASSAGTSTDTQYF.

The V and J genes are TRBV10-3 and TRBJ1-2; D gene ambiguous. Germline CDR1 reads ENHRY; CDR2 reads SYGVKD. With 4 bases removed from V and 8 bases from J, the gap between germline ends came to 17 bases. The CDR3 sequence is 14 residues long. The CDR3 sequence is CAISGPEAWEGYTF. CDR3 in DNA: TGTGCCATCAGTGGGCCGGAGGCCTGGGAGGGCTACACCTTC.

This chain connects TRBV2 to TRBJ1-1; a weak D match, TRBD1 (5 bases). With 6 bases removed from V and 6 bases from J, the gap between germline ends came to 11 bases. Germline CDR1 and CDR2: SNHLY and FYNNEI. The CDR3 contains 12 residues. The CDR3 DNA reads as TGTGCCAGCAGGTTTCAGGGTGCTGAAGCTTTCTTT. Encoded protein: CASRFQGAEAFF.

The chain joins TRBV27 to TRBJ2-4; D unresolved. Germline V gives CDR1 MNHEY, CDR2 SMNVEV (reference sequence). Trimming removed 3 bases at V and 3 bases at J, with 12 bases between. The CDR3 contains 15 residues. The CDR3 bases are TGTGCCAGCAGTTTTGGCCCCGCGGACAAAAACATTCAGTACTTC. As protein: CASSFGPADKNIQYF.

The chain combines TRBV9 with TRBJ2-2, with D possibly being TRBD2 (5 bases). The CDR3 loop spans 13 amino acids. V lost 0 bases and J lost 5, with 5 bases in between. Germline V gene data show CDR1 as SGDLS and CDR2 as YYNGEE. The CDR3 region is CASSVAGTGELFF. In DNA form, the CDR3 reads TGTGCCAGCAGCGTAGCGGGGACCGGGGAGCTGTTTTTT.

This sequence joins TRBV11-2 and TRBJ2-1; D possibly corresponds to TRBD2 (6 bases). The germline CDR1 and CDR2 sequences are SGHAT and FQNNGV. This CDR3 is built from 17 residues. The V and J ends lost 5 bases and 4 bases respectively, with 21 bases between them. For the CDR3, the DNA is TGTGCCAGCAGCCAAGGAGGGGCCAGGACTATATACAATGAGCAGTTCTTC. Translated, it gives CASSQGGARTIYNEQFF.

V and J are TRBV27 and TRBJ1-2; D perhaps matches TRBD1 (5 bases). This CDR3 has 14 amino acids. V was pared by 5 bases and J by 1 base, with 11 bases between. Germline lookup yields CDR1 MNHEY and CDR2 SMNVEV (reference sequence). In DNA, the CDR3 is TGTGCCAGCAGTCTCGCGGGGGGTAACTATGGCTACACCTTC. Amino acids: CASSLAGGNYGYTF.

V is TRBV6-5 and J is TRBJ1-1; 11 positions match TRBD1. Germline V gene sequence: CDR1 MNHEY, CDR2 SVGAGI. CDR3 length equals 14 residues. V shed 6 bases, J shed 1 base, and the junction held 1 base outside the gene matches. The chain's CDR3 is CASRGQGANTEAFF. Written as DNA, the CDR3 is TGTGCCAGCAGAGGACAGGGGGCGAACACTGAAGCTTTCTTT.

V usage is TRBV24-1 and J usage is TRBJ2-7; TRBD1 matches 11 bases. This CDR3 is built from 13 residues. Trimming took 10 bases from V and 6 from J; bases not matched to a gene: 7. Germline loops: CDR1 KGHDR, CDR2 SFDVKD. CDR3 DNA sequence: TGTGCCACACAGGACAGGGGGCTCTCCGAGCAGTACTTC. As protein: CATQDRGLSEQYF.

The chain is built from TRBV28 and TRBJ2-3; 13 bases line up with TRBD2. J lost 2 bases, V lost 4 bases, and 12 bases had no gene match. CDR1 is MDHEN, CDR2 SYDVKM, per germline. The CDR3 extends over 19 amino acids. The CDR3 protein is CASSSPGGGTSGVTDTQYF. CDR3 in DNA: TGTGCCAGCAGTTCCCCAGGGGGGGGGACTAGCGGGGTCACAGATACGCAGTATTTT.

The chain uses TRBV5-1 and TRBJ1-1, with unresolved D. Trimming left V 2 bases short and J 1 base short, with 9 bases between. The CDR3 totals 14 residues. Germline lookup yields CDR1 SGHRS and CDR2 YFSETQ. DNA of the CDR3: TGCGCCAGCAGCTTTCAGGCATCGAACACTGAAGCTTTCTTT. This gives the protein CASSFQASNTEAFF.

CDR3 coding DNA: TGTGCCAGCAGCAAAGGCAGCGGGGTTATAAGGGATGAAAAACTGTTTTTT. Protein: CASSKGSGVIRDEKLFF. The chain uses TRBV21-1 and TRBJ1-4. TRBV21-1 is labeled a pseudogene. This CDR3 contains 17 residues.

This clone was detected only once. The gene calls are TRBV7-2 and TRBJ1-2; maybe TRBD1 (5 bases). CDR3 length equals 13 residues. V was trimmed by 3 bases and J by 4 bases, leaving 9 bases between them. Germline loops: CDR1 SGHTA, CDR2 FQGNSA. CDR3 bases: TGTGCCAGCAGCTTCGTAGACAGCTATGGCTACACCTTC. This gives the protein CASSFVDSYGYTF.

The rearrangement joins TRBV6-5 to TRBJ2-2, with TRBD1 identical over 7 bases. This CDR3 is built from 15 residues. Looked up from germline, CDR1 is MNHEY and CDR2 is SVGAGI. V was pared by 6 bases and J by 0 bases, with 4 bases of the junction left unmatched. CDR3 nucleotide sequence: TGTGCCAGCAGACCCGGGACAGCGAACACCGGGGAGCTGTTTTTT. This sequence encodes CASRPGTANTGELFF.

V is TRBV4-3 and J is TRBJ1-3; maybe TRBD1 (6 bases). Germline V CDR1 and CDR2: LGHNA, YSLEER. The CDR3 covers 16 residues. V was shortened by 0 bases and J by 0 bases, with 9 bases between the two germline ends. In nucleotides, the CDR3 is TGCGCCAGCAGCCAAGAAGGGGGGGTCTCTGGAAACACCATATATTTT. It specifies CASSQEGGVSGNTIYF.

The genes are TRBV2 and TRBJ1-2; D is unresolved. The V end was cut by 8 bases, the J end by 2 bases, with 15 bases between. In germline, CDR1 is SNHLY, CDR2 FYNNEI. The CDR3 sequence is 14 residues long. CDR3 nucleotide sequence: TGTGCCAGCGGTGCCGCAATGAGAAACTATGGCTACACCTTC. Translation gives CASGAAMRNYGYTF. The variable domain in full, with the rest retrieved from reference TRBV2 and TRBJ1-2, is EPEVTQTPSHQVTQMGQEVILRCVPISNHLYFYWYRQILGQKVEFLVSFYNNEISEKSEIFDDQFSVERPDGSNFTLKIRSTKLEDSAMYFCASGAAMRNYGYTFGSGTRLTVV.

The V call is TRBV11-2, the J call TRBJ2-1; D possibly corresponds to TRBD2 (6 bases). The V end was cut by 5 bases, the J end by 3 bases, with 23 bases between. This CDR3 has 18 amino acids. Per the germline V gene, CDR1 is SGHAT and CDR2 is FQNNGV. The DNA of the CDR3 is TGTGCCAGCAGCCCCCGCGGGACTGCTACCTCCATCTACAATGAGCAGTTCTTC. Translated, it gives CASSPRGTATSIYNEQFF.

V usage is TRBV5-4 and J usage is TRBJ2-1; 7 positions match TRBD2. V lost 6 bases to trimming and J lost 0 bases; unmatched junction nucleotides: 6. The germline CDR1 and CDR2 sequences are SGHNT and YYREEE (reference sequence). The CDR3 spans 15 residues. The CDR3 is CASTMRGSSYNEQFF. The CDR3 region has the DNA TGTGCCAGCACCATGCGGGGGAGCTCCTACAATGAGCAGTTCTTC.

The chain carries TRBV27 and TRBJ2-7, with D possibly being TRBD1 (7 bases). The CDR3 consists of 16 residues. The germline V gene encodes CDR1 MNHEY and CDR2 SMNVEV (reference sequence). V was clipped by 3 bases and J by 5 bases, with 20 bases between them. In nucleotides, the CDR3 is TGTGCCAGCAGTTTCGAAGGGAGGAACAGGGGAAACGAGCAGTACTTC. Amino acid sequence: CASSFEGRNRGNEQYF.